The rows below give T cell receptor beta chains drawn from one sample of a study of blood T cell repertoires in COVID-19. Sequencing was performed with immunoSEQ multiplex PCR; in TCRdb, only in-frame clones are kept and a portion is missing. The table includes around 84,000 clones, 80% to 90% detected once. What was sequenced was peripheral blood. These receptors came from a man between 50 and 59 years old with active COVID-19. CDR3s include the opening cysteine and the closing phenylalanine or tryptophan.

j_call: TRBJ1-6; v_call: TRBV7-2; cdr3_aa: CASSLLRGTNSPLHF
j_call: TRBJ2-3; v_call: TRBV3-1/TRBV3-2; cdr3_aa: CASSQAEGRAQYF
j_call: TRBJ1-1; v_call: TRBV9; cdr3_aa: CASSVEQLNTEAFF
j_call: TRBJ1-6; v_call: TRBV18; cdr3_aa: CASSPQSGQLLNSPLHF
j_call: TRBJ2-6; v_call: TRBV2; cdr3_aa: CASSNRGLGANVLTF
j_call: TRBJ2-1; v_call: TRBV19; cdr3_aa: CATHSGSSYNEQFF
j_call: TRBJ2-3; v_call: TRBV19; cdr3_aa: CASSIRWTSGITDTQYF
j_call: TRBJ1-1; v_call: TRBV28; cdr3_aa: CASSLPSRNTEAFF
j_call: TRBJ1-5; v_call: TRBV15; cdr3_aa: CATSRDRGKEPQHF
j_call: TRBJ2-1; v_call: TRBV7-6; cdr3_aa: CASRPEGLRLGNEQFF
j_call: TRBJ2-7; v_call: TRBV5-1; cdr3_aa: CASTGLAGIEQYF
j_call: TRBJ2-7; v_call: TRBV10-2; cdr3_aa: CASSGSGRTYEQYF
j_call: TRBJ2-7; v_call: TRBV19; cdr3_aa: CASTTLEAGLSSYEQYF
j_call: TRBJ2-3; v_call: TRBV27; cdr3_aa: CASSSRDRGDTQYF
j_call: TRBJ2-5; v_call: TRBV19; cdr3_aa: CASSITTSGRARFGTQYF
j_call: TRBJ1-3; v_call: TRBV28; cdr3_aa: CASSLQRDTIYF
j_call: TRBJ2-5; v_call: TRBV28; cdr3_aa: CASSILGPGRETQYF
j_call: TRBJ1-4; v_call: TRBV24-1; cdr3_aa: CATSDPRSDEKLFF
j_call: TRBJ2-5; v_call: TRBV28; cdr3_aa: CASSPWTGKETQYF
j_call: TRBJ1-1; v_call: TRBV7-8; cdr3_aa: CASLGGTEAFF
j_call: TRBJ2-3; v_call: TRBV3-1/TRBV3-2; cdr3_aa: CASSHATSTDTQYF
j_call: TRBJ2-6; v_call: TRBV7-2; cdr3_aa: CASSQGGTGANVLTF
j_call: TRBJ1-5; v_call: TRBV5-6; cdr3_aa: CASSEGTANSNQPQHF
j_call: TRBJ1-2; v_call: TRBV2; cdr3_aa: CASSETGWDGYTF
j_call: TRBJ2-1; v_call: TRBV7-3; cdr3_aa: CASSLVAGFYNEQFF
j_call: TRBJ2-1; v_call: TRBV5-5; cdr3_aa: CASSLLLAGGISSYNEQFF